These 8 T cell receptor beta chains were all obtained from the same sample, sequenced in a study of T cell responses to AZD1222 COVID-19 vaccine. Measured with immunoSEQ multiplex PCR; TCRdb has only the in-frame clones, and not every one. The profile covers approximately 140,000 clones, with 90% to 95% appearing a single time and over 1.1% taken by the ten largest. Sample: peripheral blood, taken on day 0 of AZD1222 vaccination. The receptors were gathered from an adult in good health.

The rearrangement uses TRBV11-2 and TRBJ2-5, with no clear D. The CDR3 totals 15 residues. The V and J ends lost 6 bases and 2 bases respectively, with 16 bases between them. Germline lookup yields CDR1 SGHAT and CDR2 FQNNGV. The chain's CDR3 is CASRKGKNTQETQYF. The CDR3, as DNA: TGTGCCAGCAGAAAAGGGAAGAACACACAAGAGACCCAGTACTTC. Combining the CDR3 with reference TRBV11-2 and TRBJ2-5 gives the whole variable domain EAGVAQSPRYKIIEKRQSVAFWCNPISGHATLYWYQQILGQGPKLLIQFQNNGVVDDSQLPKDRFSAERLKGVDSTLKIQPAKLEDSAVYLCASRKGKNTQETQYFGPGTRLLVL.

The V gene is TRBV5-6, the J gene TRBJ1-1; 9 positions agree with TRBD1. With V trimmed by 4 bases and J by 1 base, 2 bases remained unmatched. Looked up from germline, CDR1 is SGHDT and CDR2 is YYEEEE. The length of the CDR3 is 14 residues. The CDR3 loop is CASSTGGWNTEAFF. As DNA, the CDR3 is TGTGCCAGCAGCACAGGGGGCTGGAACACTGAAGCTTTCTTT.

The rearrangement uses TRBV6-5 and TRBJ2-3; D remains unclear. CDR3 length equals 13 residues. From germline, CDR1 is MNHEY and CDR2 SVGAGI. V dropped 6 bases and J dropped 6 bases, with 13 bases sitting between them. The CDR3 DNA sequence: TGTGCCAGCAGCCAATCTGTCCCGGATACGCAGTATTTT. It codes for CASSQSVPDTQYF.

This chain connects TRBV28 to TRBJ1-6; D might be TRBD1 (6 bases). CDR1 is MDHEN, CDR2 SYDVKM, per germline. The CDR3 sequence is 15 residues long. V lost 5 bases and J 7 bases, leaving 15 bases between the germline ends. As DNA, the CDR3 is TGTGCCAGCAGTCCGCAGGACAGATACAATTCACCCCTCCACTTT. It specifies CASSPQDRYNSPLHF.

V is TRBV18 and J is TRBJ2-6; no clear D. V dropped 4 bases and J dropped 0 bases, with 7 bases sitting between them. Germline V gene lookup returns CDR1 KGHSH and CDR2 LQKENI. CDR3 length: 15 residues. The CDR3 reads CASSQEPSGANVLTF. The CDR3 DNA follows: TGTGCCAGCTCACAAGAGCCCTCTGGGGCCAACGTCCTGACTTTC.

J is TRBJ2-3 and V is TRBV7-2, with a weak D call TRBD2 (5 bases). The V gene's germline CDR1 is SGHTA and CDR2 FQGNSA. Trimming took off 5 bases at V and 4 bases at J, with 16 bases between the two ends. CDR3 length: 15 residues. Here the CDR3 DNA reads TGTGCCAGCAGCCATGCTAGGACTGGTGCAGATACGCAGTATTTT. Protein sequence: CASSHARTGADTQYF.

The V and J genes are TRBV5-6 and TRBJ2-7, with D hard to call. Germline V lookup: CDR1 SGHDT, CDR2 YYEEEE. The CDR3 runs to 13 residues. Trimming pared 3 bases from V and 6 bases from J, leaving 13 bases between. This CDR3 is CASSSGRWREQYF. CDR3 DNA: TGTGCCAGCAGCTCCGGTCGTTGGCGCGAGCAGTACTTC.

The J gene is TRBJ2-3, the V gene TRBV20-1; either TRBD1 or TRBD2 may fit D (5 bases each). V shed 3 bases and J shed 6 bases, with 7 bases lying between them. Germline assignment: CDR1 DFQATT and CDR2 SNEGSKA (reference sequence). This CDR3 comprises 11 residues. Here the CDR3 DNA reads TGCAGTGCTAGGAGGGGCGATACGCAGTATTTT. Its protein product is CSARRGDTQYF.